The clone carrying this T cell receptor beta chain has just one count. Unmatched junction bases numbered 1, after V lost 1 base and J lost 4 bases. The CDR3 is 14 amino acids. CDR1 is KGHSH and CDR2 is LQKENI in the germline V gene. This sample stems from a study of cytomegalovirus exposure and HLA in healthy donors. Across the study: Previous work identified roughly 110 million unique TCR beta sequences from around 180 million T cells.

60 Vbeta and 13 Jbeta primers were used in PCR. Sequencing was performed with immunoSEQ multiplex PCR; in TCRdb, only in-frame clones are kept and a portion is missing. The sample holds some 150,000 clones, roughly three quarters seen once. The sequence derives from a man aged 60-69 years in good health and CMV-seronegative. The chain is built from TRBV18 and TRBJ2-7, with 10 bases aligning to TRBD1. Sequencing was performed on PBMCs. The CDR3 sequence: CASSPLGQGYEQYF. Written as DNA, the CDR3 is TGTGCCAGCTCACCACTGGGACAGGGGTACGAGCAGTACTTC.